This T cell receptor (beta chain) came from a study of blood T cell repertoires in COVID-19. Across the study: In each case, the material was cDNA or gDNA derived from T cells, B-cell-depleted T cells, or PBMCs.

The sample holds a few counts of this clone. TCRdb's copy holds only in-frame clones and misses some; the assay was immunoSEQ multiplex PCR. The repertoire holds over 100,000 clones, with 80% to 90% as singletons. With 4 bases clipped from V and 2 bases from J, the junction kept 3 bases outside the gene matches. The CDR3 contains 15 residues. The germline V gene encodes CDR1 MGHRA and CDR2 YSYEKL. The chain carries TRBV4-1 and TRBJ1-3, with TRBD1 matching 9 bases. The sequencing input was peripheral blood. This sequence was found in a man aged 50-60 years with acute or convalescent COVID-19. CDR3 in DNA: TGCGCCAGCAGCCCAAGGACAGGGGCTGGAAACACCATATATTTT. Translated: CASSPRTGAGNTIYF.